The clone carrying this T cell receptor beta chain appeared a single time. Its antigen is currently unknown. TCRdb's copy holds only in-frame clones and misses some; the assay was immunoSEQ multiplex PCR. The data show 35,000 to 40,000 clones, around 83% seen once. These data belong to a study of graft-versus-host responses after intestinal transplantation. Study overall: Recipients had multivisceral, liver-intestinal, or isolated intestinal transplants. Induction using anti-thymocyte globulin, followed by tacrolimus and steroids for 2 to 4 years, was given to all recipients.

Broader study findings: In recipient marrow, GvH clones were found, and some appeared first in ileum or blood. Early post-transplant HvG declines tracked with peak circulating GvH clone levels.

CDR1 is SGDLS and CDR2 is YYNGEE in the germline V gene. This CDR3 has 14 residues. V lost 4 bases, J lost 4 bases, and 7 bases stayed unmatched. The source was PBMCs, collected 1070 days after transplant. The rearrangement uses TRBV9 and TRBJ2-5; TRBD2 matches 7 bases. This TCR derives from a human patient who received an intestinal transplant, so some T cells may come from the graft donor. The CDR3 sequence is CASSPSSGRETQYF. CDR3 coding DNA: TGTGCCAGCAGCCCCTCTAGCGGTCGAGAGACCCAGTACTTC.